One and the same sample provided the 27 T cell receptor beta chains below, sequenced in a study of shared clonotypes between healthy human individuals. Method: immunoSEQ multiplex PCR; TCRdb's copy keeps in-frame clones and lacks some. The sample records around 700,000 clones, 60% to 75% being singletons. Sequenced: memory CD4+ T cells sorted from blood. Indicated subset: CD45RA-negative fraction. The receptors come from a woman younger than 45 in good health.

This clone has a handful of counts. V is TRBV2 and J is TRBJ1-1; weak D call: TRBD1 (6 bases). The ends were cut back, 8 bases at V and 2 bases at J, with 18 bases in the middle. Germline CDR1 reads SNHLY; CDR2 reads FYNNEI. The length of the CDR3 is 15 residues. The CDR3 sequence is CASGRQVSFNTEAFF. DNA of the CDR3: TGTGCCAGCGGTCGACAGGTTTCGTTTAACACTGAAGCTTTCTTT.

The genes are TRBV18 and TRBJ2-4; D is unresolved. V was clipped by 3 bases and J by 3 bases, with 12 bases between them. The germline V gene encodes CDR1 KGHSH and CDR2 LQKENI. The CDR3 has 15 amino acids. CDR3 nucleotides: TGTGCCAGCTCACCCCCGATCGCCGGCAAAAACATTCAGTACTTC. This gives the protein CASSPPIAGKNIQYF. Variable domain in full (rest from reference TRBV18 and TRBJ2-4): NAGVMQNPRHLVRRRGQEARLRCSPMKGHSHVYWYRQLPEEGLKFMVYLQKENIIDESGMPKERFSAEFPKEGPSILRIQQVVRGDSAAYFCASSPPIAGKNIQYFGAGTRLSVL.

This chain connects TRBV4-2 to TRBJ2-7; a possible D gene is TRBD1 (6 bases). In germline, CDR1 is LGHNA, CDR2 YNFKEQ. This CDR3 is built from 14 residues. V was shortened by 1 base and J by 3 bases, with 10 bases between the two germline ends. For the CDR3, the DNA is TGTGCCAGCAGCCAAGGGCAGGGGAACTACGAGCAGTACTTC. Its protein product is CASSQGQGNYEQYF.

V gene TRBV2 combines with J gene TRBJ1-1, with D perhaps matching TRBD1 (5 bases). The V and J ends lost 5 bases and 14 bases respectively, with 15 bases between them. There are 11 residues in the CDR3. CDR1 and CDR2 (germline): SNHLY, FYNNEI. Written as DNA, the CDR3 is TGTGCCAGCAGTCAGTCGGGTCAGGGATTCTTT. The encoded protein is CASSQSGQGFF.

As to this clone: A junction end diverges from the germline sequence, so it may reflect a read error. The chain carries TRBV7-2 and TRBJ1-1; 7 nucleotides match TRBD1. Looked up from germline, CDR1 is SGHTA and CDR2 is FQGNSA. CDR3 length equals 13 residues. The DNA of the CDR3 is TGTGCCAGCAGCCTGACTTACGCGGGACAGCCTATCTTT. This translates into CASSLTYAGQPIF.

Regarding this clone: Within the sample, other DNA sequences also encode this same CDR3. V is TRBV7-9 and J is TRBJ2-3; D gene uncertain. The V and J ends lost 3 bases and 0 bases respectively, with 7 bases between them. The V gene's germline CDR1 is SEHNR and CDR2 FQNEAQ (reference sequence). This CDR3 has 14 residues. In DNA, the CDR3 is TGTGCCAGCAGCTTGGCCGGAAGCACAGATACGCAGTATTTT. Residues: CASSLAGSTDTQYF.

The V gene is TRBV5-4, the J gene TRBJ1-1, with 7 bases fitting TRBD1. The CDR3 loop spans 14 amino acids. Trimming took 4 bases from V and 6 from J; bases not matched to a gene: 9. Germline CDR1 SGHNT, CDR2 YYREEE (reference sequence). CDR3 coding DNA: TGTGCCAGCAGCGTGACAGGGTATGGGGCTGAAGCTTTCTTT. It encodes CASSVTGYGAEAFF.

The chain couples TRBV5-1 to TRBJ1-3, with D uncertain. Looked up from germline, CDR1 is SGHRS and CDR2 is YFSETQ. Trimming took 4 bases from V and 3 from J, leaving 14 bases between them. This CDR3 spans 15 amino acids. This chain's CDR3 is CASSLASPDGNTIYF. In DNA form, the CDR3 reads TGCGCCAGCAGCCTGGCCTCGCCGGATGGAAACACCATATATTTT.

The chain combines TRBV10-3 with TRBJ2-5; D may correspond to TRBD1 or TRBD2 (5 bases each). This CDR3 has 13 amino acids. Germline CDR1 reads ENHRY; CDR2 reads SYGVKD. With 4 bases removed from V and 1 base from J, the gap between germline ends came to 7 bases. For the CDR3, the DNA is TGTGCCATCAGTGGAGGGACCCAAGAGACCCAGTACTTC. Amino acids: CAISGGTQETQYF.

V usage is TRBV18 and J usage is TRBJ1-4; D is unresolved. V lost 8 bases, J lost 8 bases, and 15 bases lay in between. This CDR3 has 13 amino acids. Per germline, CDR1 KGHSH and CDR2 LQKENI. CDR3 sequence (DNA): TGTGCCAGCGCCGGTGGAGTCGGGGAAAAACTGTTTTTT. Translation gives CASAGGVGEKLFF.

The table lists this clone with a few counts. The V and J genes are TRBV14 and TRBJ2-3; the D gene is possibly TRBD1 (6 bases). The CDR3 contains 16 residues. CDR1 and CDR2 (germline): SGHDN, FVKESK. V lost 1 base and J lost 3, with 14 bases in between. The CDR3 region is CASSQGQGWYTDTQYF. In DNA form, the CDR3 reads TGTGCCAGCAGCCAAGGCCAGGGGTGGTATACAGATACGCAGTATTTT. The whole variable domain, remainder taken from reference TRBV14 and TRBJ2-3, is EAGVTQFPSHSVIEKGQTVTLRCDPISGHDNLYWYRRVMGKEIKFLLHFVKESKQDESGMPNNRFLAERTGGTYSTLKVQPAELEDSGVYFCASSQGQGWYTDTQYFGPGTRLTVL.

This clone was seen more than once but under ten times. The chain combines TRBV29-1 with TRBJ2-3; D possibly corresponds to TRBD1 (6 bases). Germline assignment: CDR1 SQVTM and CDR2 ANQGSEA. The length of the CDR3 is 12 residues. With 1 base removed from V and 7 bases from J, the gap between germline ends came to 9 bases. CDR3 bases: TGCAGCGTTGAAGCGGACAGCCATACGCAGTATTTT. Its translation is CSVEADSHTQYF.

The rearrangement uses TRBV6-5 and TRBJ2-7; the D gene is possibly TRBD1 (5 bases). The germline V gene has CDR1 MNHEY and CDR2 SVGAGI. The CDR3 extends over 14 amino acids. Trimming removed 6 bases from V and 0 bases from J, with 12 bases in between. The CDR3 is CASRRTRSSYEQYF. The CDR3 nucleotides are TGTGCCAGCAGACGGACACGCTCCTCCTACGAGCAGTACTTC.

The V call is TRBV28, the J call TRBJ1-2, with 10 bases lining up with TRBD1. In germline, CDR1 is MDHEN, CDR2 SYDVKM. This CDR3 is 11 amino acids long. J lost 5 bases, V lost 11 bases, and 2 bases had no gene match. This CDR3 is CAAGQGYGYTF. The CDR3, as DNA: TGTGCCGCGGGACAGGGGTATGGCTACACCTTC.

The V and J genes are TRBV6-6 and TRBJ1-1, with 7 bases identical to TRBD1. V was clipped by 5 bases and J by 2 bases; unmatched bases: 5. This CDR3 contains 14 residues. Germline-derived CDR1 and CDR2 are MNHNY and SVGAGI (reference sequence). In DNA form, the CDR3 reads TGTGCCAGCAGTAAAACAGGGGCCAACACTGAAGCTTTCTTT. Protein sequence: CASSKTGANTEAFF.

This clone has a handful of counts. The chain recombines TRBV25-1 with TRBJ2-7, with D tentatively TRBD2 (5 bases). The length of the CDR3 is 15 residues. V was shortened by 4 bases and J by 5 bases, with 18 bases between the two germline ends. CDR1 and CDR2 (germline): MGHDK, SYGVNS. CDR3 region: CASSVNEGNPHEQYF. As DNA, the CDR3 is TGTGCCAGCAGTGTTAACGAGGGAAATCCTCACGAGCAGTACTTC.

The gene calls are TRBV11-2 and TRBJ2-1; TRBD1 matches 8 bases. The CDR3 runs to 14 residues. CDR1 and CDR2 (germline): SGHAT, FQNNGV. The trim removed 3 bases at V and 9 bases at J, leaving 7 bases unmatched. In DNA, the CDR3 is TGTGCCAGCAGCTTTGGGACAGGCTTTCTTGAGCAGTTCTTC. It encodes CASSFGTGFLEQFF.

Worth noting for this clone: In the same sample, other DNA sequences code for this CDR3. The chain has TRBV18 and TRBJ2-5; the D is unclear. The ends were cut back, 3 bases at V and 5 bases at J, with 4 bases in the middle. This CDR3 is 11 amino acids long. CDR1 and CDR2 (germline): KGHSH, LQKENI. The CDR3 protein is CASSPRETQYF. CDR3 nucleotide sequence: TGTGCCAGCTCACCCAGGGAGACCCAGTACTTC.

The V call is TRBV2, the J call TRBJ1-3; D remains unclear. Germline CDR1 and CDR2: SNHLY and FYNNEI. The CDR3 contains 13 residues. V lost 4 bases and J 0 bases, leaving 4 bases between the germline ends. CDR3 residues: CASSGSSGNTIYF. CDR3 nucleotides: TGTGCCAGCAGTGGAAGCTCTGGAAACACCATATATTTT.

The rearrangement links TRBV7-6 to TRBJ2-3, with D perhaps matching TRBD2 (6 bases). Per germline, CDR1 SGHVS and CDR2 FNYEAQ. V was shortened by 1 base and J by 5 bases, with 19 bases between the two germline ends. This CDR3 has 17 residues. The CDR3, as DNA: TGTGCCAGCAGCTTAGAGTCGGGACTTGAGATGGGAGATACGCAGTATTTT. This encodes CASSLESGLEMGDTQYF.

This sequence joins TRBV5-1 and TRBJ2-5; maybe TRBD2 (5 bases). This CDR3 spans 14 amino acids. Between the trimmed V and J ends, which lost 0 bases and 5 bases, there was a span of 11 bases. CDR1 and CDR2 (germline): SGHRS, YFSETQ. The DNA for the CDR3 is TGCGCCAGCAGCTTGGGCAGCCAGCGGGAGACCCAGTACTTC. This sequence encodes CASSLGSQRETQYF.

V and J are TRBV7-2 and TRBJ1-1, with TRBD1 as a possible D gene (6 bases). The CDR3 is 14 amino acids. V lost 5 bases to trimming and J lost 0 bases, with 10 bases between them. Germline loops: CDR1 SGHTA, CDR2 FQGNSA. CDR3 coding DNA: TGTGCCAGCAGCCTAACAGGGATGAACACTGAAGCTTTCTTT. It codes for CASSLTGMNTEAFF.

The chain carries TRBV5-4 and TRBJ2-2; D is ambiguous. There are 13 residues in the CDR3. With 0 bases removed from V and 6 bases from J, the gap between germline ends came to 6 bases. Germline CDR1 and CDR2: SGHNT and YYREEE (reference sequence). In DNA form, the CDR3 reads TGTGCCAGCAGCTTGGTTGGCCCCGGGGAGCTGTTTTTT. This gives the protein CASSLVGPGELFF.

This chain links TRBV11-2 with TRBJ2-1; 11 nucleotides match TRBD2. Per germline, CDR1 SGHAT and CDR2 FQNNGV. The trim removed 5 bases at V and 2 bases at J, leaving 8 bases unmatched. The CDR3 contains 17 residues. Here the CDR3 reads CASSLGTSGGTYNEQFF. The CDR3 DNA reads TGTGCCAGCAGCCTCGGGACTAGCGGTGGGACCTACAATGAGCAGTTCTTC.

This chain joins TRBV5-4 and TRBJ2-3; 7 bases match TRBD2. Germline CDR1 SGHNT, CDR2 YYREEE (reference sequence). Trimming removed 3 bases from V and 1 base from J; junction bases left unmatched: 5. This CDR3 is 15 amino acids long. DNA of the CDR3: TGTGCCAGCAGCTCACGACTAGCACGCACAGATACGCAGTATTTT. This translates into CASSSRLARTDTQYF.

The V gene is TRBV4-1, the J gene TRBJ1-3; D might be TRBD1 (6 bases). V lost 0 bases and J 1 base, leaving 19 bases between the germline ends. The CDR3 covers 19 residues. Germline V gene data show CDR1 as MGHRA and CDR2 as YSYEKL. The CDR3 spells CASSQDSRGRTHSGNTIYF. In DNA form, the CDR3 reads TGCGCCAGCAGCCAAGATTCCAGGGGACGGACTCATTCTGGAAACACCATATATTTT.

CDR3 sequence reads: CAWGGQGGSGYTF. The CDR3, as DNA: TGTGCCTGGGGGGGACAGGGCGGGAGCGGCTACACCTTC. The chain couples TRBV30 to TRBJ1-2, with 9 bases lining up with TRBD1. Trimming at V came to 5 bases and at J to 8 bases, leaving 9 bases not matched to a gene. Per germline, CDR1 GTSNPN and CDR2 SVGIG (reference sequence). CDR3 size: 13 residues.